By share of the sample, the clone carrying this TCR beta chain is large. Antigen specificity is unknown. Adaptor-ligated barcode primers were used to amplify TRBV12-4/TRBJ1-2 clonotypes. TCRdb independently ran MiXCR on the multiplex PCR reads; one entry per CDR3 protein. Of 250 to 350 distinct CDR3 sequences in the sample, around a fifth were seen once. Study observations and caveats: Naive CD4+ cells shared around an eighth of tumor Treg sequences. Tumor memory CD4+ T cell TCR gene usage was found to cluster with blood and lymph node memory CD4+ cells and with lymph node naive CD4+ cells. Greatest tumor Treg TCR overlap was with tumor naive CD4+ cells.

Treg sorting used a CD4+CD25+CD127-/low gate. The CDR3 totals 14 residues. The V end lost 4 bases, the J end lost 8 bases, and 17 bases lay between the germline ends. The clonotype comes from a female donor with breast cancer. The chain links TRBV12-3 or TRBV12-4 to TRBJ1-2; D uncertain. The sequenced material came from Tregs sorted from blood. CDR3 protein: CASSSNRGSKGYTF. For the CDR3, the DNA is TGTGCCAGCAGTTCCAACCGTGGATCAAAAGGCTACACCTTC.